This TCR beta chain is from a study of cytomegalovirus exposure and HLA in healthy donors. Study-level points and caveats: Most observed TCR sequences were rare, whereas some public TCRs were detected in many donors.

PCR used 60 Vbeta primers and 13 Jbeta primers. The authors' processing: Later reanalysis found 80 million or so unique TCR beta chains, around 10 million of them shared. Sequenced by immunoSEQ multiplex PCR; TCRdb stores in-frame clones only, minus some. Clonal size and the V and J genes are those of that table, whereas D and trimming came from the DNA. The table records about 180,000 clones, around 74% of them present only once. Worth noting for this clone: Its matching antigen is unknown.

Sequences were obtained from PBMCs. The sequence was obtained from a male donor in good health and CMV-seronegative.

CDR3 coding DNA: TGTGCCACCAGCAGAGACGCGAGTGCTGGGGCCAACGTCCTGACTTTC. This codes for CATSRDASAGANVLTF. The V and J genes are TRBV15 and TRBJ2-6; D ambiguous. The CDR3 totals 16 residues. Germline V CDR1 and CDR2: LNHNV, YYDKDF (reference sequence). Trimming took 0 bases from V and 2 from J, leaving 8 bases between them.